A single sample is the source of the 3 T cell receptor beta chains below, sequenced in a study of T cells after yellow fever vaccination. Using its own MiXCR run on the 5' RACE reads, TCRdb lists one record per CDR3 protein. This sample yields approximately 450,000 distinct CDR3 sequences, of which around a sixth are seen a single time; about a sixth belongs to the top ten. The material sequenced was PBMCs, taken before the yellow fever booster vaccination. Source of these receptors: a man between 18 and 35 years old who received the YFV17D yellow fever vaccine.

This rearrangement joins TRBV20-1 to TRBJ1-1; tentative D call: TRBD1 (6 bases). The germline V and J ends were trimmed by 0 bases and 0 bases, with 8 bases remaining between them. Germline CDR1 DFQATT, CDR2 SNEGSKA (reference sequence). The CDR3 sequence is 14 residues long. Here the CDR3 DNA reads TGCAGTGCTAGAGACGGACAGCTGAACACTGAAGCTTTCTTT. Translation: CSARDGQLNTEAFF.

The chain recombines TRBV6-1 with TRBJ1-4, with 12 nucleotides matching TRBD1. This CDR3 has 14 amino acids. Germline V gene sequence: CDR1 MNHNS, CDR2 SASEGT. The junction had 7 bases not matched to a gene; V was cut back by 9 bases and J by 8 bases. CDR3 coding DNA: TGTGCCAGGCCGGGACAGGGGGCGCGGGAAAAACTGTTTTTT. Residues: CARPGQGAREKLFF.

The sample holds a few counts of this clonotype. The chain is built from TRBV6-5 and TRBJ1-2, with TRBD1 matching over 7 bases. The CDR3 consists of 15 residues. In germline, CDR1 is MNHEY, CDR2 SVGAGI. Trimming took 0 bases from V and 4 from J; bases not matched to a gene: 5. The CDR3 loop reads CASSYSDRPPYGYTF. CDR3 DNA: TGTGCCAGCAGTTACTCGGACAGGCCCCCCTATGGCTACACCTTC.